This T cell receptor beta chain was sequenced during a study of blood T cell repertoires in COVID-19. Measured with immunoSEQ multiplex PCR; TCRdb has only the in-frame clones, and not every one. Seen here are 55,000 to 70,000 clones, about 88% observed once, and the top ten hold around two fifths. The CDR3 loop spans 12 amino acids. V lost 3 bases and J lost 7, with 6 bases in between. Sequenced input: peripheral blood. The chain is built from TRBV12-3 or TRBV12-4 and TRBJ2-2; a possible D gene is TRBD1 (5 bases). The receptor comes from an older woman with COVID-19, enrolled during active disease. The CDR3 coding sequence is TGTGCCAGCAGTTTTCAGGGCGGGGAGCTGTTTTTT. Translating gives CASSFQGGELFF.